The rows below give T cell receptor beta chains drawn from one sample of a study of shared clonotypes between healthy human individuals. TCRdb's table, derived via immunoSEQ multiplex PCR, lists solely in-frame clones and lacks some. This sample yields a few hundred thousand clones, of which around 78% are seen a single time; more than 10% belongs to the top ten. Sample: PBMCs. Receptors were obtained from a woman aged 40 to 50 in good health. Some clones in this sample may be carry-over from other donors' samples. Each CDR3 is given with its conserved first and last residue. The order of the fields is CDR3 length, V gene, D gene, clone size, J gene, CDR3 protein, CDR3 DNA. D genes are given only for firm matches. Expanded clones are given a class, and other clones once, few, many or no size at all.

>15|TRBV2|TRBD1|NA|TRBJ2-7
CASASLGTGLSEQYF
TGTGCCAGCGCTAGCCTCGGGACAGGGTTATCCGAGCAGTACTTC
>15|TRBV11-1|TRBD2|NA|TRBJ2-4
CASSGLAGLGNIQYF
TGTGCCAGCAGCGGACTAGCGGGATTGGGAAACATTCAGTACTTC
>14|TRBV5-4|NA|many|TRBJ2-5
CASSWPGEQETQYF
TGTGCCAGCAGCTGGCCGGGAGAACAAGAGACCCAGTACTTC
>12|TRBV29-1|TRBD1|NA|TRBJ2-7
CSGLTGSYEQYF
TGCAGCGGCTTGACAGGGTCCTACGAGCAGTACTTC
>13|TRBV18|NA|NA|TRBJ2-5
CASSPGLQETQYF
TGTGCCAGCTCACCGGGCCTTCAAGAGACCCAGTACTTC
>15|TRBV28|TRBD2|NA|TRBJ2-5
CASSLGLAAQETQYF
TGTGCCAGCAGTCTAGGACTAGCGGCCCAAGAGACCCAGTACTTC
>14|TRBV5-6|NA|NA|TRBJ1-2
CASSLVPSSSGYTF
TGTGCCAGCAGCTTGGTACCGAGCTCCAGTGGCTACACCTTC
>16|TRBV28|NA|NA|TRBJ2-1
CASSRISKGWDNEQFF
TGTGCCAGCAGCCGTATTAGTAAGGGTTGGGACAATGAGCAGTTCTTC
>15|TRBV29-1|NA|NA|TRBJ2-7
CSVEDEGVSSYEQYF
TGCAGCGTTGAAGATGAGGGGGTATCCTCCTACGAGCAGTACTTC
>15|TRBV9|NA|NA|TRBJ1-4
CASSVDRGRSEKLFF
TGTGCCAGCAGCGTAGACCGGGGGCGCAGTGAAAAACTGTTTTTT
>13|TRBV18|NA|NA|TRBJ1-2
CASSPSGNYGYTF
TGTGCCAGCTCACCATCAGGAAACTATGGCTACACCTTC
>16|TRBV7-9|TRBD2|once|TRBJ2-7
CASSGRLAERSYEQYF
TGTGCCAGCAGCGGCCGACTAGCGGAAAGGTCCTACGAGCAGTACTTC
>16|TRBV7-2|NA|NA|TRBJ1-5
CASSLSVGSSNQPQHF
TGTGCCAGCAGCTTATCGGTTGGGAGTAGCAATCAGCCCCAGCATTTT
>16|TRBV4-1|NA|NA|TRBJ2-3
CASSQGGAESTDTQYF
TGCGCCAGCAGCCAAGGCGGGGCGGAAAGCACAGATACGCAGTATTTT
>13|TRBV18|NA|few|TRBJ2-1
CASSMLPNNEQFF
TGTGCCAGCTCAATGCTCCCTAACAATGAGCAGTTCTTC
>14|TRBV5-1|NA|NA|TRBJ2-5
CASSFNSGQETQYF
TGCGCCAGCAGCTTTAATTCAGGGCAAGAGACCCAGTACTTC
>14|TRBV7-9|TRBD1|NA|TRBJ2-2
CASSLTTGSGELFF
TGTGCCAGCAGCTTAACGACAGGGTCCGGGGAGCTGTTTTTT
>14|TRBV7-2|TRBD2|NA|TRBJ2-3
CASKVGGPTDTQYF
TGTGCCAGCAAGGTGGGAGGGCCCACAGATACGCAGTATTTT
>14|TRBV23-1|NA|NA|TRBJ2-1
CASPIPLDYNEQFF
TGCGCCAGCCCGATCCCCCTAGATTACAATGAGCAGTTCTTC
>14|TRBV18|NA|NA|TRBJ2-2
CASSPLQVDGELFF
TGTGCCAGCTCACCACTTCAAGTCGACGGGGAGCTGTTTTTT
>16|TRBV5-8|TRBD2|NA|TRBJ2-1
CASSRTSGRVAYEQFF
TGTGCCAGCAGCAGGACTAGCGGGAGGGTAGCATATGAGCAGTTCTTC
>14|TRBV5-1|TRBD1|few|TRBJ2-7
CASSLTGVWDEQYF
TGCGCCAGCAGCTTGACAGGGGTCTGGGACGAGCAGTACTTC
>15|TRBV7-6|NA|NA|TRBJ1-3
CASSSSPGVGNTIYF
TGTGCCAGCAGCTCCTCACCCGGCGTGGGAAACACCATATATTTT
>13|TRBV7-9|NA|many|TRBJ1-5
CASSFAFHQPQHF
TGTGCCAGCAGCTTTGCGTTCCATCAGCCCCAGCATTTT
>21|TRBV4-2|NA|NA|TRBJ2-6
CASSQDLQRRTAASGANVLTF
TGTGCCAGCAGCCAAGATTTGCAACGAAGGACAGCTGCCTCTGGGGCCAACGTCCTGACTTTC
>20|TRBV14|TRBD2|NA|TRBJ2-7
CASSQGLGSGLAGYSYEQYF
TGTGCCAGCAGCCAAGGCTTAGGGTCCGGGCTAGCGGGCTACTCCTACGAGCAGTACTTC
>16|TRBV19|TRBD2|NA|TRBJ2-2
CASSISSGRGGGELFF
TGTGCCAGTAGTATATCTAGCGGGAGGGGAGGCGGGGAGCTGTTTTTT
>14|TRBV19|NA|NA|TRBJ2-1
CASSGWETYNEQFF
TGTGCCAGTAGTGGGTGGGAAACCTACAATGAGCAGTTCTTC
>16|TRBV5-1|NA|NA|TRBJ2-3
CASSPGTSGSTDTQYF
TGCGCCAGCAGCCCCGGGACTTCGGGTAGCACAGATACGCAGTATTTT
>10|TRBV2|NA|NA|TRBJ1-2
CASSVPGYTF
TGTGCCAGCAGTGTCCCCGGCTACACCTTC
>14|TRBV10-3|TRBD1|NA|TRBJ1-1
CAISPGTANTEAFF
TGTGCCATCAGCCCCGGGACAGCGAACACTGAAGCTTTCTTT
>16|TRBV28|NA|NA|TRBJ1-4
CASSPGTGSTNEKLFF
TGTGCCAGCAGCCCAGGAACAGGGTCAACTAATGAAAAACTGTTTTTT
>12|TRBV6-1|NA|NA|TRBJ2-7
CASSALGDEQYF
TGTGCCAGCAGCGCCCTGGGCGACGAGCAGTACTTC
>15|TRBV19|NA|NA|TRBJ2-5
CASRTQTGFGETQYF
TGTGCCAGTAGAACCCAAACAGGGTTCGGTGAGACCCAGTACTTC
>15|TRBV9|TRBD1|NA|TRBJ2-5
CASSVGTGKAETQYF
TGTGCCAGCAGCGTTGGGACAGGGAAGGCAGAGACCCAGTACTTC
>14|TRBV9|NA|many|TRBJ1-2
CASSVEPNSYGYTF
TGTGCCAGCAGCGTTGAACCGAACTCCTATGGCTACACCTTC
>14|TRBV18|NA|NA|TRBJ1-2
CASSPNAGATDYTF
TGTGCCAGCTCACCAAATGCAGGGGCCACCGACTACACCTTC
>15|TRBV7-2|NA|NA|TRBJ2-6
CASSLGGTGANVLTF
TGTGCCAGCAGCCTAGGGGGGACAGGGGCCAACGTCCTGACTTTC
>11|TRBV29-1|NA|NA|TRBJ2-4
CSVETGNIQYF
TGCAGCGTTGAGACGGGGAACATTCAGTACTTC
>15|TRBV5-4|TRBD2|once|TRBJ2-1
CASSLTSGSRNEQFF
TGTGCCAGCAGCCTAACTAGCGGGAGTCGAAATGAGCAGTTCTTC
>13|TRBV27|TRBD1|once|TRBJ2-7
CASSIGQGNEQYF
TGTGCCAGCAGTATCGGACAGGGTAATGAGCAGTACTTC